This T cell receptor (beta chain) was documented in a study of spatial heterogeneity in lung cancer. As for the study in general: Within tumor regions, the number of TCR transcripts tracked closely with a T cell module score obtained from matched bulk RNA-seq.

In the library, each TCR cDNA molecule bore its own unique molecular identifier. TCRdb re-called the 5' RACE reads through MiXCR, storing one row per CDR3 protein. The data contain approximately 7,000 distinct CDR3 sequences, roughly 14% of them singletons. Noted time point: sample taken at primary tumor resection. Unsorted whole RNA of tumor, nontumor lung or frozen PBMC was sequenced. Study-wide findings and caveats: Mutation tallies in tumors tracked expanded intratumoral alpha and beta TCR counts.

The CDR3 extends over 14 amino acids. Trimming took off 2 bases at V and 1 base at J, with 6 bases between the two ends. This clonotype is medium-sized by share. Antigen specificity is unknown. In a library made to pick up alpha chains, this beta chain is a stray read with a size that means little. The material was lung tumor tissue, obtained at surgery. V usage is TRBV12-3 or TRBV12-4 and J usage is TRBJ1-3, with D unresolved. The TCR originated in a male donor with early-stage non-small cell lung cancer. Written as DNA, the CDR3 is TGTGCCAGCAGTTTACTGGGGTCTGGAAACACCATATATTTT. Residues: CASSLLGSGNTIYF.